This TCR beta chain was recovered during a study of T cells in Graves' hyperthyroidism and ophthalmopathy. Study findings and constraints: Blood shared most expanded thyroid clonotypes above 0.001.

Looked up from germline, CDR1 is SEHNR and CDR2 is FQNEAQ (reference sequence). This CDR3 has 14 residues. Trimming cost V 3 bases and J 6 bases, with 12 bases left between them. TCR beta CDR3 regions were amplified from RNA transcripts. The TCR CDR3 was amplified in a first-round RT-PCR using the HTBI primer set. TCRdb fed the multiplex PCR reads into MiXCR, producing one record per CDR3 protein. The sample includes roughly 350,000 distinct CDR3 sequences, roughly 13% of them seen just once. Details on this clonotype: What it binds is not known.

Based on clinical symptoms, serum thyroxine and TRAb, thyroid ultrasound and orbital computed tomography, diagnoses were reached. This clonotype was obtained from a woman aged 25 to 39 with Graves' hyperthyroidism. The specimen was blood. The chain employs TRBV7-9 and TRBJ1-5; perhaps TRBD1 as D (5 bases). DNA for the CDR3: TGTGCCAGCAGCTTGAGGGGTCCGGGTCAGCCCCAGCATTTT. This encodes CASSLRGPGQPQHF.